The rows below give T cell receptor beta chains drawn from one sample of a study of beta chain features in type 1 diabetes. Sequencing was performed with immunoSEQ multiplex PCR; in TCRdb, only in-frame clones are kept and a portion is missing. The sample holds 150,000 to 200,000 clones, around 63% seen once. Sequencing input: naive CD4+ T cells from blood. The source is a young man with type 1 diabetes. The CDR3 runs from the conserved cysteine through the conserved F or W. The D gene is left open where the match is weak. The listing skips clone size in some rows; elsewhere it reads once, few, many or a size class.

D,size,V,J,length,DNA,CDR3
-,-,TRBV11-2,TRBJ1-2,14,TGTGCCAGCAGCATCCGGAGTGACACCTATGGCTACACCTTC,CASSIRSDTYGYTF
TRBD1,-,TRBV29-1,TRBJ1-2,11,TGCAGCGTGTCCAGGGGGAAGGGCTACACCTTC,CSVSRGKGYTF
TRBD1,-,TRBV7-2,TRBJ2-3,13,TGTGCCAGTCGACAGGGGAACACAGATACGCAGTATTTT,CASRQGNTDTQYF
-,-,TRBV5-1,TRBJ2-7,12,TGCGCCAGCAGCTTGAACAGGTACGAGCAGTACTTC,CASSLNRYEQYF
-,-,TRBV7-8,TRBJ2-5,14,TGTGCGAGCAAGGGTCCGGCGGGGCAAGAGACCCAGTACTTC,CASKGPAGQETQYF
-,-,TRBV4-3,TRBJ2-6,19,TGCGCCAGCAGCCATCCCGGGTTCGGCCTGAGCTCTGGGGCCAACGTCCTGACTTTC,CASSHPGFGLSSGANVLTF
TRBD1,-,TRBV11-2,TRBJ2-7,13,TGTGCCAGCAGCCACGGGACAGTCTACGAGCAGTACTTC,CASSHGTVYEQYF
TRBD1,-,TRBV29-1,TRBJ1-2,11,TGCAGCGTGGCGGGACAGGCTGGCTACACCTTC,CSVAGQAGYTF
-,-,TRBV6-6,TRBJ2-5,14,TGTGCCAGCAGTTACTCTGAAGTTCGGGAGACCCAGTACTTC,CASSYSEVRETQYF
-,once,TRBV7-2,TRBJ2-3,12,TGTGCCAGCAGCTTATACACAGATACGCAGTATTTT,CASSLYTDTQYF
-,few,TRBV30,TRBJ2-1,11,TGTGCCTGGAGAGTGGGGGCTGAGCAGTTCTTC,CAWRVGAEQFF
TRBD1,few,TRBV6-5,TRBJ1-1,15,TGTGCCAGCAGTAAACAGGGGGTGGGGAACACTGAAGCTTTCTTT,CASSKQGVGNTEAFF
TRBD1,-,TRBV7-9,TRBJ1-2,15,TGTGCCAGCAGCTTAGCCGCAGGGGGCCCCTATGGCTACACCTTC,CASSLAAGGPYGYTF
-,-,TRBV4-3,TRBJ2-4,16,TGCGCCAGCAGCCAAGGGTTTGAGGCAGCCAAAAACATTCAGTACTTC,CASSQGFEAAKNIQYF
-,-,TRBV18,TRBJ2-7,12,TGTGCCAGCTCACCGGTTGGAGACGAGCAGTACTTC,CASSPVGDEQYF
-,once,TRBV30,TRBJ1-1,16,TGTGCCTGGAAGAAGGGGGACCTCCGGGAGAACACTGAAGCTTTCTTT,CAWKKGDLRENTEAFF
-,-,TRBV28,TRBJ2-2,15,TGTGCCAGCAGTTTCCCCTTGTTCGGCACCGGGGAGCTGTTTTTT,CASSFPLFGTGELFF
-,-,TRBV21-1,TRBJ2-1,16,TGTGCCAGCAGCAAGGGTGGGACAGGGACTGAAAATGAGCAGTTCTTC,CASSKGGTGTENEQFF
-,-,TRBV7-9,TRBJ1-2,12,TGTGCCAGCAGCCCGGGAGTCTATGGCTACACCTTC,CASSPGVYGYTF
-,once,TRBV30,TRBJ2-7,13,TGTGCCTGGAGTGTACTTGGGGGGCATTGGCAGTACTTC,CAWSVLGGHWQYF
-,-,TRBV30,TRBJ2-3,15,TGTGCCTGGGCCGGATCAGGGGCCATCGGTTATACGCAGTATTTT,CAWAGSGAIGYTQYF
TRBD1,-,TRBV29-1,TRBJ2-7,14,TGCAGCGTTGAAAAGGGGACAGGGGGAAGCGAGCAGTACTTC,CSVEKGTGGSEQYF
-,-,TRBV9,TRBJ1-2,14,TGTGCCAGCAGCGTAGTCAGTCAGGGGTATGGCTACACCTTC,CASSVVSQGYGYTF
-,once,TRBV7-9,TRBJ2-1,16,TGTGCCAGCAGCTTAGACTGGACAGCCCGCAACAATGAGCAGTTCTTC,CASSLDWTARNNEQFF
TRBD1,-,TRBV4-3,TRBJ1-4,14,TGCGCCAGCAGCCCCGGGACAGGCAATGAAAAACTGTTTTTT,CASSPGTGNEKLFF
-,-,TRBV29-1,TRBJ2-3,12,TGCAGCGTTGAAGAGGGGGGTGTTGCGCAGTATTTT,CSVEEGGVAQYF
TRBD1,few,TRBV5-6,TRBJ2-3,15,TGTGCCAGCAGCCCCCGGGACAGGGACACAGATACGCAGTATTTT,CASSPRDRDTDTQYF
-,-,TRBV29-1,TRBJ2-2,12,TGCAGCGGCCGGGACTACACCGGGGAGCTGTTTTTT,CSGRDYTGELFF
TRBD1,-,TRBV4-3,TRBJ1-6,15,TGCGCCAGCAGCGACGGACAGGGAATAAATTCACCCCTCCACTTT,CASSDGQGINSPLHF
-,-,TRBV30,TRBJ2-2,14,TGTGCCTGGAAGATGGACAGCGACACCGGGGAGCTGTTTTTT,CAWKMDSDTGELFF
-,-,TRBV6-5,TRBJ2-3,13,TGTGCCAGCAGAAGTTTTAGCGGAGGGACGCAGTATTTT,CASRSFSGGTQYF
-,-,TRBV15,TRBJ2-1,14,TGTGCCACCAGCAGACCCCGCGGGGTAGATGAGCAGTTCTTC,CATSRPRGVDEQFF